A single T cell receptor (beta chain) is shown here with its context. The identical CDR3 is also encoded by other nucleotide sequences in the sample. These data originate in a study of blood T cell repertoires in COVID-19. Study overall: Sites in the United States, Italy and Spain provided acute and convalescent COVID-19 samples.

Source study methods: Amplification from reference gene primers served as the basis for estimated nucleated cell counts. Some clones are missing from TCRdb's copy, which holds only in-frame ones; the method was immunoSEQ multiplex PCR. That table furnishes V, J and clone size, whereas the DNA furnished D and trimming. The data contain roughly 340,000 clones, over 75% of them singletons. Participant ages covered roughly 18 to 89 years across 24 US areas. The clonotype was recovered from a man aged 35-49 years in a cohort exposed to, infected with or recovered from COVID-19 (not recorded which). The sample consisted of PBMCs or T cells enriched from blood (not recorded which).

CDR3 residues: CASSLSAGPYNEQFF. CDR3 sequence (DNA): TGTGCCAGCAGTTTATCAGCGGGGCCCTACAATGAGCAGTTCTTC. The chain combines TRBV27 with TRBJ2-1; 7 bases map to TRBD2. The trim removed 0 bases at V and 2 bases at J, leaving 1 base unmatched. The CDR3 extends over 15 amino acids. The germline CDR1 and CDR2 sequences are MNHEY and SMNVEV (reference sequence).